This T cell receptor (beta chain) was captured in a study of low-dose radiotherapy and immunotherapy resistance in tumors. Background on the study: From cycle 1 day 1, patients took oral aspirin 300 mg every day for four cycles.

This clonotype has ten or more counts. TRAV and TRBV primers primed cDNA for both TCRalpha and TCRbeta. For amplifying TCRs, the PCR ran for approximately 18 cycles with Phusion, which was used together with a constant-region primer and the adapter on the V primers. TCRdb reprocessed the reads via MiXCR and lists one record per CDR3 protein. In the table there are about 84,000 distinct CDR3 sequences, less than 20% of which are singletons. J gave up 4 bases and V 3 bases, and 6 bases lay outside the gene matches. CDR3 length: 15 amino acids. Germline assignment: CDR1 SGDLS and CDR2 YYNGEE. Sample time point: after trial treatment. Treatment reported: LDRT plus nivolumab, ipilimumab, low-dose cyclophosphamide and aspirin (RACIN trial).

This TCR derives from a male donor with prostate cancer. The chain links TRBV9 to TRBJ2-3, with TRBD2 matching 9 bases. This specimen consisted of PBMCs, obtained after low-dose radiotherapy plus immunotherapy. The CDR3: CASSGSGRFSDTQYF. CDR3 coding DNA: TGTGCCAGCAGCGGGAGCGGGAGGTTCTCAGATACGCAGTATTTT. The complete variable domain, with remaining parts taken from reference TRBV9 and TRBJ2-3, reads DSGVTQTPKHLITATGQRVTLRCSPRSGDLSVYWYQQSLDQGLQFLIQYYNGEERAKGNILERFSAQQFPDLHSELNLSSLELGDSALYFCASSGSGRFSDTQYFGPGTRLTVL.